This T cell receptor beta chain was sequenced during a study of cytomegalovirus exposure and HLA in healthy donors. PCR used 60 Vbeta primers and 13 Jbeta primers. Generated by immunoSEQ multiplex PCR, the TCRdb table keeps only in-frame clones and is missing some. The sample holds a few hundred thousand clones; 75% to 85% are singletons and the top ten take roughly 7.4%. V was cut by 4 bases and J by 4 bases, with 11 bases left in between. CDR1 is MNHEY and CDR2 is SMNVEV in the germline V gene (reference sequence). This CDR3 has 14 amino acids. The sample consisted of PBMCs. The sequence derives from a woman in her sixties in good health and CMV-seropositive. The genes are TRBV27 and TRBJ1-3, with D possibly being TRBD1 (6 bases). The CDR3, as DNA: TGTGCCAGCAGTTCTTGGGGGCCCGGAAACACCATATATTTT. This gives the protein CASSSWGPGNTIYF.